These 9 T cell receptor beta chains share one sample of origin, sequenced in a study of cytomegalovirus exposure and HLA in healthy donors. Use of 60 Vbeta and 13 Jbeta primers characterized the PCR. Clones were sequenced by immunoSEQ multiplex PCR, and TCRdb holds only the in-frame ones, with some missing. The table has approximately 150,000 clones, 82% seen once. Sequencing input: PBMCs. Receptors originate from a man between 50 and 59 years old in good health and CMV-seropositive.

The rearrangement joins TRBV29-1 to TRBJ2-5; D gene uncertain. Germline CDR1 SQVTM, CDR2 ANQGSEA. This CDR3 has 14 residues. V was pared by 4 bases and J by 5 bases, with 17 bases between. In nucleotides, the CDR3 is TGCAGCGTTGTCTCAACCCGGCTAGGCGAGACCCAGTACTTC. Amino acids: CSVVSTRLGETQYF.

V and J are TRBV6-6 and TRBJ2-5; 8 nucleotides match TRBD1. The better agreement between TRBJ2-7 and the DNA end casts doubt on the J call. The CDR3 spans 13 residues. Germline-derived CDR1 and CDR2 are MNHNY and SVGAGI (reference sequence). The CDR3 sequence is CASSQQGVVEQYF. The CDR3 coding sequence is TGTGCCAGCAGCCAACAGGGGGTGGTCGAGCAGTACTTC.

The gene calls are TRBV6-5 and TRBJ1-1; unclear D gene. Trimming pared 1 base from V and 0 bases from J, leaving 12 bases between. Germline CDR1 MNHEY, CDR2 SVGAGI. The CDR3 is 16 residues long. The CDR3: CASSYFGLGLNTEAFF. Here the CDR3 DNA reads TGTGCCAGCAGTTACTTTGGACTCGGATTGAACACTGAAGCTTTCTTT.

The gene calls are TRBV7-9 and TRBJ1-2; a weak D match, TRBD1 (5 bases). Trimming took 7 bases from V and 5 from J, leaving 20 bases between them. The CDR3 covers 15 residues. In germline, CDR1 is SEHNR, CDR2 FQNEAQ (reference sequence). The CDR3: CASTPPWGLTYGYTF. For the CDR3, the DNA is TGTGCCAGCACCCCCCCCTGGGGACTGACATATGGCTACACCTTC.

This clone was detected only a few times. The chain has TRBV7-3 and TRBJ2-7; D is ambiguous. This CDR3 contains 13 residues. CDR1 is SGHTA and CDR2 is FQGTGA in the germline V gene. V lost 0 bases and J 2 bases, leaving 5 bases between the germline ends. CDR3 nucleotides: TGTGCCAGCAGCTTAACCCGGGCCTACGAGCAGTACTTC. Translating gives CASSLTRAYEQYF. Drawing the rest from reference TRBV7-3 and TRBJ2-7, the complete variable domain is GAGVSQTPSNKVTEKGKYVELRCDPISGHTALYWYRQSLGQGPEFLIYFQGTGAADDSGLPNDRFFAVRPEGSVSTLKIQRTERGDSAVYLCASSLTRAYEQYFGPGTRLTVT.

The V gene is TRBV10-2, the J gene TRBJ1-6; the match to TRBD1 covers 10 bases. The CDR3 spans 16 residues. The junction had 4 bases not matched to a gene; V was cut back by 8 bases and J by 0 bases. Germline V gene data show CDR1 as WSHSY and CDR2 as SAAADI. The CDR3: CASGQGGRSYNSPLHF. The CDR3 nucleotides read TGCGCCAGCGGACAGGGGGGCCGCTCCTATAATTCACCCCTCCACTTT.

The rearrangement uses TRBV15 and TRBJ2-1; D perhaps matches TRBD2 (6 bases). This CDR3 comprises 18 residues. V was shortened by 1 base and J by 4 bases, with 20 bases between the two germline ends. From germline, CDR1 is LNHNV and CDR2 YYDKDF (reference sequence). The CDR3: CATSRARGGTRRYNEQFF. The CDR3 DNA sequence: TGTGCCACCAGCAGAGCCCGCGGAGGGACTCGAAGATACAATGAGCAGTTCTTC. The variable domain in full, completed from reference TRBV15 and TRBJ2-1, reads DAMVIQNPRYQVTQFGKPVTLSCSQTLNHNVMYWYQQKSSQAPKLLFHYYDKDFNNEADTPDNFQSRRPNTSFCFLDIRSPGLGDTAMYLCATSRARGGTRRYNEQFFGPGTRLTVL.

CDR3 nucleotides: TGTGCCAGCAGTTCCGACAGGGATCAGCCCCAGCATTTT. Translating it yields CASSSDRDQPQHF. The chain has TRBV7-2 and TRBJ1-5; 7 bases are shared with TRBD1. The V and J ends lost 6 bases and 5 bases, in that order; junction bases with no gene match: 4. This CDR3 has 13 residues. Germline CDR1 is SGHTA and CDR2 is FQGNSA.

The genes are TRBV2 and TRBJ2-5, with 9 bases fitting TRBD1. CDR1 is SNHLY and CDR2 is FYNNEI in the germline V gene. The trim removed 6 bases at V and 3 bases at J, leaving 8 bases unmatched. The CDR3 sequence is 15 residues long. CDR3 region: CASSGIWTGEETQYF. The CDR3 DNA sequence: TGTGCCAGCAGCGGGATCTGGACAGGGGAAGAGACCCAGTACTTC.